This entry features one T cell receptor beta chain sequence. This clone's antigen is unknown. Base qualities are not provided; no much larger clone lies one nucleotide away. The sample originates from a study of vaccination effects on CD4 cells after COVID-19 (dated 2022 in TCRdb). General notes on the study: Post-vaccine samples across the study were collected a median of 72 days after the second dose, with a range of 14 to 241. Cultures from other donors in the study were sequenced using the Oncomine TCR Beta short-read assay on an Illumina iSeq 100. Altogether, around eleven COVID-19 convalescent patients and a handful of SARS-CoV-2-naive healthy vaccine recipients made up the full study. In both COVID-19 convalescent patients and infection-naive vaccine recipients, the study compared SARS-CoV-2 spike-specific CD4+ TCR repertoires from before mRNA vaccination with those from after it. Results the study describes overall, beyond this receptor: In healthy vaccine recipients, vaccine-induced clones were almost all SARS-CoV-2 mono-reactive, with only 1 of 255 being cross-reactive with common cold coronaviruses. Limitations of the study were the small number of convalescent patients and the absence of early post-infection timepoints. Clones induced by infection and clones induced by vaccination both contracted markedly at late timepoints after vaccination, which fits with T cell responses waning over time.

Its CDR3 holds 16 amino acids, cysteine through phenylalanine. The entry retains the CDR3 DNA only, 48 bases that are in frame from base 1. Per the germline V gene, MDHEN is the CDR1 and SYDVKM is the CDR2. The germline V and J ends show losses of 5 bases and 2 bases respectively, and no gene match explains 6 bases of the junction. The library was generated by the immunoSEQ multiplex PCR assay. DNA from the cultured and isolated CD4+ T cells underwent TCR beta CDR3 sequencing. The paper's data handling went like this. Non-productive TCR sequences were removed and reads were trimmed to the CDR3 region, keeping CDR3s of at least 7 amino acids. The MANAFEST web app was used to pick out antigen-specific clonotypes by comparing their expansion in peptide wells with that in reference cultures. To count as positive, a clone had to show expansion at FDR<0.05 compared with the reference and with all other wells, an odds ratio above 5, and a frequency above 0.1% in two replicate wells. A clonotype was defined as cross-reactive if the clonotype was significantly expanded both in SARS-CoV-2 spike wells and in at least one common cold coronavirus spike condition. Using the stringdist R package, CDR3 similarity was measured by Levenshtein distance, and unrooted trees were constructed with ape in R 3.6.1. Held by TCRdb, this immuneACCESS table contains in-frame sequences only and omits some clones. Under half of the omission traces to an unresolved V gene where checked; the cause of the rest is unknown. Clone size and the V and J calls come from that table; the DNA yielded D and trimming. The sample table records around 59,000 clones; about 73% of these occur just once. 2% of the sample lies in the top ten.

In the ViraFEST assay, PBMC were stimulated with viral peptide pools, and antigen-specific CD4+ T cell clonotypes were then identified by expansion using TCR sequencing. After approximately 11 days of culture, CD4+ T cells were isolated with the EasySep CD4+ T cell isolation kit. Each participant received two doses of an mRNA SARS-CoV-2 vaccine, either BNT162b2 or mRNA-1273. Negative nucleocapsid antibody results before and after vaccination confirmed that the healthy vaccine recipients had no prior SARS-CoV-2 infection. Each well held fewer than 2.5 million PBMC cultured in IMDM containing roughly 5% human AB serum, 8.5 to 10 IU/ml IL-2 and gentamicin, along with about 9.3 ug/ml peptides. Half of the culture medium was replaced with fresh IL-2-containing medium on days 3 and 7. Unless otherwise noted, each peptide stimulation condition was cultured in triplicate wells. Using Ficoll-Paque Plus gradient centrifugation, PBMC were separated from whole blood and then either used fresh or cryopreserved at -140C. The spike proteins of SARS-CoV-2 and of the common cold coronaviruses HCoV-NL63, HCoV-OC43 and HCoV-229E were spanned by overlapping peptide pools. Genomic DNA was extracted from cultured CD4+ T cells with the QIAamp micro DNA kit.

The receptor comes from a human donor who received a COVID-19 vaccine. The rearrangement joined TRBV28 to TRBJ1-5; 10 bases in the junction line up with TRBD1. Sequencing was performed on CD4+ T cells from PBMCs cultured with HCoV-OC43 spike peptides, taken after COVID-19 vaccination. The cell subset or site label, as the study defines it: HCoV-OC43 spike overlapping peptide pool stimulation. This receptor carries the CDR3 CASSGRQGAGNQPQHF. The DNA reads TGTGCCAGCAGTGGACGACAGGGGGCTGGCAATCAGCCCCAGCATTTT.